These 5 T cell receptor beta chains share one sample of origin, sequenced in a study of blood T cell repertoires in COVID-19. The method was immunoSEQ multiplex PCR; TCRdb's version includes in-frame clones alone and lacks a portion of them. The data hold 45,000 to 55,000 clones, with less than 95% observed a single time. Material for sequencing was peripheral blood. The receptors were sampled from a human donor in a cohort sampled during active COVID-19.

This clone appeared a single time. The V call is TRBV7-3, the J call TRBJ2-5; D remains unclear. In germline, CDR1 is SGHTA, CDR2 FQGTGA. The CDR3 contains 15 residues. Trimming took off 2 bases at V and 1 base at J, with 11 bases between the two ends. CDR3 in amino acids: CASSLSGGGQETQYF. CDR3 coding DNA: TGTGCCAGCAGCTTATCTGGCGGCGGCCAAGAGACCCAGTACTTC. Drawing the rest from reference TRBV7-3 and TRBJ2-5, the complete variable domain is GAGVSQTPSNKVTEKGKYVELRCDPISGHTALYWYRQSLGQGPEFLIYFQGTGAADDSGLPNDRFFAVRPEGSVSTLKIQRTERGDSAVYLCASSLSGGGQETQYFGPGTRLLVL.

The V call is TRBV19, the J call TRBJ1-1, with 8 bases lining up with TRBD1. With 3 bases clipped from V and 2 bases from J, the junction kept 8 bases outside the gene matches. This CDR3 contains 16 residues. Germline CDR1 and CDR2: LNHDA and SQIVND (reference sequence). CDR3 nucleotide sequence: TGTGCCAGTAGTATCCTACAGGGGGACGGTAACACTGAAGCTTTCTTT. Translated: CASSILQGDGNTEAFF.

The rearrangement joins TRBV5-1 to TRBJ2-7; 7 bases align to TRBD2. J gave up 0 bases and V 6 bases, and 9 bases lay outside the gene matches. The V gene's germline CDR1 is SGHRS and CDR2 YFSETQ. The CDR3 consists of 15 residues. CDR3: CASTLGGTISYEQYF. For the CDR3, the DNA is TGCGCCAGCACCCTCGGGGGGACTATCTCCTACGAGCAGTACTTC.

This sequence joins TRBV11-2 and TRBJ2-5; TRBD1 is a possible D gene (6 bases). CDR1 and CDR2 (germline): SGHAT, FQNNGV. The CDR3 contains 16 residues. V lost 5 bases, J lost 6 bases, and 22 bases lay in between. This chain's CDR3 is CASSPGRDMERKTQYF. The DNA of the CDR3 is TGTGCCAGCAGCCCGGGTCGGGACATGGAGAGAAAGACCCAGTACTTC.

CDR3 in amino acids: CASSPPIAGGSTDTQYF. CDR3 in DNA: TGTGCCAGCAGTCCCCCCATAGCGGGAGGTAGCACAGATACGCAGTATTTT. The chain combines TRBV28 with TRBJ2-3; 10 bases align to TRBD2. V shed 5 bases and J 0 bases; nucleotides not matched to a gene: 8. CDR1 is MDHEN and CDR2 is SYDVKM in the germline V gene. The CDR3 consists of 17 residues.